The sequence of this T cell receptor (beta chain) was determined in a study of OX40 agonist ivuxolimab in advanced cancers. Study-level findings and limits: Normalized T-cell clonal expansion was also low in some nonresponders. Clonal expansion from baseline to week 6 occurred in both CD4+ and CD8+ T cells.

Autoimmune disease history or systemic immunosuppression meant exclusion. Concerning this clone: Its antigen is currently unknown.

Only in-frame clones appear in the TCRdb table, and some are missing; sequencing was by immunoSEQ multiplex PCR. There are 45,000 to 50,000 clones in the sample; 79% occur only once, and 1.9% lies in the top ten. V lost 6 bases and J lost 2; bases outside the gene matches: 6. Germline CDR1 reads MDHEN; CDR2 reads SYDVKM. The CDR3 sequence is 14 residues long. This TCR was recovered from an adult with an advanced solid tumor such as melanoma, head and neck, liver or kidney cancer. The sequenced sample was CD4+ or CD8+ T cells sorted from blood, obtained in a trial of the OX40 agonist ivuxolimab. The chain carries TRBV28 and TRBJ2-7, with 8 positions matching TRBD1. CDR3 protein: CASRDGTGPYEQYF. The CDR3 bases are TGTGCCAGCAGAGACGGGACAGGCCCCTACGAGCAGTACTTC.